This is a list of T cell receptor beta chains from one sample in a study of regulatory T cells in long-lasting Graves disease. A single record per CDR3 protein comes from TCRdb applying MiXCR to the multiplex PCR reads. The table shows a few hundred thousand distinct CDR3 sequences, with about a quarter occurring only once. This specimen was peripheral blood mononuclear cells (PBMCs), taken when the disease was refractory, from a patient treated with antithyroid drugs. The receptors stem from a female donor with Graves disease. Both conserved end residues are part of each CDR3. Fields, in order: D gene, V gene, clone size, J gene, CDR3 DNA, CDR3 protein. The D gene is left open where the match is weak. Clone sizes are given selectively: once, few, many, or a class where the clone is expanded.

d_gene: TRBD1
v_gene: TRBV28
abundance: NA
j_gene: TRBJ1-5
CDR3nt: TGTGCCAGCAGTTTATGGCCGTTTCAAAACAGGGGGACGAATAGCAATCAGCCCCAGCATTTT
CDR3aa: CASSLWPFQNRGTNSNQPQHF

d_gene: TRBD1
v_gene: TRBV10-3
abundance: NA
j_gene: TRBJ1-1
CDR3nt: TGTGCCATCAGTGAGTCCAGGGGGGACACTGAAGCTTTCTTT
CDR3aa: CAISESRGDTEAFF

d_gene: TRBD1
v_gene: TRBV20-1
abundance: NA
j_gene: TRBJ2-7
CDR3nt: TGCAGTGCTAGTTCGGACAGGACTTACGAGCAGTACTTC
CDR3aa: CSASSDRTYEQYF

d_gene: TRBD2
v_gene: TRBV2
abundance: NA
j_gene: TRBJ2-1
CDR3nt: TGTGCCAGCAGTTCACAAACTAGCGGGAGGAACTATGAGCAGTTCTTC
CDR3aa: CASSSQTSGRNYEQFF

d_gene: TRBD1
v_gene: TRBV28
abundance: many
j_gene: TRBJ2-5
CDR3nt: TGTGCCAGCAGTTCCCGGGACAGGGGGGGCCAAGAGACCCAGTACTTC
CDR3aa: CASSSRDRGGQETQYF

d_gene: NA
v_gene: TRBV19
abundance: NA
j_gene: TRBJ1-1
CDR3nt: TGTGCCAGTAGTATTTCGACCGGACCGAGGATGAACACTGAAGCTTTCTTT
CDR3aa: CASSISTGPRMNTEAFF

d_gene: NA
v_gene: TRBV30
abundance: few
j_gene: TRBJ1-1
CDR3nt: TGTGCCTGGAAGATTGGAGGACCCACTGAAGCTTTCTTT
CDR3aa: CAWKIGGPTEAFF

d_gene: NA
v_gene: TRBV28
abundance: many
j_gene: TRBJ1-5
CDR3nt: TGTGCCAGCAGTTTTTCGCAGCAATTTGGTCAGCCCCAGCATTTT
CDR3aa: CASSFSQQFGQPQHF

d_gene: NA
v_gene: TRBV6-2/TRBV6-3
abundance: many
j_gene: TRBJ1-5
CDR3nt: TGTGCCAGCAGTGTTCTTTCGACGGCGGTCCAGCCCCAGCATTTT
CDR3aa: CASSVLSTAVQPQHF

d_gene: NA
v_gene: TRBV27
abundance: many
j_gene: TRBJ1-1
CDR3nt: TGTGCCAGCAGTTCAAGGTTGAGAGCTTTCTTT
CDR3aa: CASSSRLRAFF

d_gene: TRBD1
v_gene: TRBV12-3/TRBV12-4
abundance: many
j_gene: TRBJ1-5
CDR3nt: TGTGCCAGCAGTTTTCTTAAGGGGGCGCAGGGTCAGCCCCAGCATTTT
CDR3aa: CASSFLKGAQGQPQHF

d_gene: NA
v_gene: TRBV11-1
abundance: many
j_gene: TRBJ1-2
CDR3nt: TGTGCCAGCAGCTTATCTTCAGGGAGTAACTATGGCTACACCTTC
CDR3aa: CASSLSSGSNYGYTF

d_gene: NA
v_gene: TRBV5-6
abundance: few
j_gene: TRBJ1-2
CDR3nt: TGTGCCAGCAGCTTTTTCTCGGCAGAGTCCTCCTATGGCTACACCTTC
CDR3aa: CASSFFSAESSYGYTF

d_gene: NA
v_gene: TRBV19
abundance: few
j_gene: TRBJ2-2
CDR3nt: TGTGCCAGTAGTATAACAAGCAGGTCGAACACCGGGGAGCTGTTTTTT
CDR3aa: CASSITSRSNTGELFF

d_gene: NA
v_gene: TRBV3-1
abundance: many
j_gene: TRBJ1-4
CDR3nt: TGTGCCAGCAGCCAGTACAGGGAGTTAGGCGAAAAACTGTTTTTT
CDR3aa: CASSQYRELGEKLFF

d_gene: NA
v_gene: TRBV2
abundance: many
j_gene: TRBJ1-5
CDR3nt: TGTGCCAGCAGTGAGCAGCAGAATAGCAATCAGCCCCAGCATTTT
CDR3aa: CASSEQQNSNQPQHF

d_gene: NA
v_gene: TRBV15
abundance: NA
j_gene: TRBJ2-3
CDR3nt: TGTGCCACCAGCAGGAGCGGCGATAAGGGAGATACGCAGTATTTT
CDR3aa: CATSRSGDKGDTQYF

d_gene: TRBD1
v_gene: TRBV30
abundance: NA
j_gene: TRBJ1-1
CDR3nt: TGTGCCTGGAGCCCCGACAGGGGAAGGGCTTTCTTT
CDR3aa: CAWSPDRGRAFF

d_gene: NA
v_gene: TRBV7-2
abundance: NA
j_gene: TRBJ2-1
CDR3nt: TGTGCCAGCAGCTCGCGGTCGTACAATGAGCAGTTCTTC
CDR3aa: CASSSRSYNEQFF

d_gene: NA
v_gene: TRBV27
abundance: many
j_gene: TRBJ1-2
CDR3nt: TGTGCCAGCAGTTTACATCCCGCCAGTTATGGCTACACCTTC
CDR3aa: CASSLHPASYGYTF

d_gene: NA
v_gene: TRBV14
abundance: NA
j_gene: TRBJ2-5
CDR3nt: TGTGCCAGCAGCCACTGGCAGGCGGAAGAGACCCAGTACTTC
CDR3aa: CASSHWQAEETQYF

d_gene: NA
v_gene: TRBV28
abundance: many
j_gene: TRBJ1-1
CDR3nt: TGTGCCAGCGGATACCCCACTGGGGGCACTGAAGCTTTCTTT
CDR3aa: CASGYPTGGTEAFF

d_gene: TRBD1
v_gene: TRBV27
abundance: NA
j_gene: TRBJ2-2
CDR3nt: TGTGCCAGCAGGCCGACAGACAGGGTTCCCGGGGAGCTGTTTTTT
CDR3aa: CASRPTDRVPGELFF

d_gene: TRBD1
v_gene: TRBV20-1
abundance: many
j_gene: TRBJ1-5
CDR3nt: TGCAGTGCACCTCAGGACAGGGGGAATCAGCCCCAGCATTTT
CDR3aa: CSAPQDRGNQPQHF

d_gene: NA
v_gene: TRBV6-1
abundance: NA
j_gene: TRBJ2-7
CDR3nt: TGTGCCAGCAGCAGCCGGGTCGGGGGCACACACGAGCAGTACTTC
CDR3aa: CASSSRVGGTHEQYF

d_gene: TRBD2
v_gene: TRBV20-1
abundance: few
j_gene: TRBJ2-5
CDR3nt: TGCAGTGCTAGAGATCAAGCTAGCGGTCAAGAGACCCAGTACTTC
CDR3aa: CSARDQASGQETQYF

d_gene: TRBD2
v_gene: TRBV5-1
abundance: few
j_gene: TRBJ2-7
CDR3nt: TGCGCCAGCAGTACTAGCGGGAACTCGGGCGAGCAGTACTTC
CDR3aa: CASSTSGNSGEQYF

d_gene: TRBD2
v_gene: TRBV28
abundance: many
j_gene: TRBJ2-1
CDR3nt: TGTGCCAGCAGTTCACGAGGGGCTGCGGGAGCTCACAATGAGCAGTTCTTC
CDR3aa: CASSSRGAAGAHNEQFF

d_gene: NA
v_gene: TRBV20-1
abundance: many
j_gene: TRBJ2-5
CDR3nt: TGCAGTGCTCTTCAAGAGACCCAGTACTTC
CDR3aa: CSALQETQYF

d_gene: NA
v_gene: TRBV6-1
abundance: many
j_gene: TRBJ1-4
CDR3nt: TGTGCCAGCAGCAGAGGTGCAGGGGATGAAAAACTGTTTTTT
CDR3aa: CASSRGAGDEKLFF

d_gene: NA
v_gene: TRBV29-1
abundance: many
j_gene: TRBJ1-1
CDR3nt: TGCAGCGTCAGCGTGAGGAACACTGAAGCTTTCTTT
CDR3aa: CSVSVRNTEAFF

d_gene: TRBD2
v_gene: TRBV6-5
abundance: many
j_gene: TRBJ2-7
CDR3nt: TGTGCCAGCAGTTACCGGCAGGCGGGGGGCGAGCAGTACTTC
CDR3aa: CASSYRQAGGEQYF

d_gene: NA
v_gene: TRBV29-1
abundance: NA
j_gene: TRBJ2-5
CDR3nt: TGCAGCGTCGGGTTGGGATCGGAGACCCAGTACTTC
CDR3aa: CSVGLGSETQYF

d_gene: TRBD2
v_gene: TRBV2
abundance: NA
j_gene: TRBJ2-3
CDR3nt: TGTGCCAGCAAGACTAGCGGCACAGATACGCAGTATTTT
CDR3aa: CASKTSGTDTQYF

d_gene: TRBD2
v_gene: TRBV28
abundance: few
j_gene: TRBJ2-1
CDR3nt: TGTGCCAGCAGTTTGACTAGCGGGAGTTCCTACAATGAGCAGTTCTTC
CDR3aa: CASSLTSGSSYNEQFF

d_gene: TRBD1
v_gene: TRBV7-9
abundance: many
j_gene: TRBJ2-5
CDR3nt: TGTGCCAGCAGCTCATCGGACAGGGGAGGCGAAGAGACCCAGTACTTC
CDR3aa: CASSSSDRGGEETQYF

d_gene: NA
v_gene: TRBV7-2
abundance: many
j_gene: TRBJ2-2
CDR3nt: TGTGCCAGCAGCTTCGGGCGTCCGAACACCGGGGAGCTGTTTTTT
CDR3aa: CASSFGRPNTGELFF

d_gene: NA
v_gene: TRBV29-1
abundance: NA
j_gene: TRBJ1-1
CDR3nt: TGCAGCGTTGAATCTCTCATGGGAGCTTTCTTT
CDR3aa: CSVESLMGAFF

d_gene: TRBD2
v_gene: TRBV12-3/TRBV12-4
abundance: few
j_gene: TRBJ2-1
CDR3nt: TGTGCCAGCAGTTTTGCTAGCGGGAGACCGCATGAGCAGTTCTTC
CDR3aa: CASSFASGRPHEQFF

d_gene: NA
v_gene: TRBV5-1
abundance: few
j_gene: TRBJ2-3
CDR3nt: TGCGCCAGCACCTCCAACACAGATACGCAGTATTTT
CDR3aa: CASTSNTDTQYF

d_gene: NA
v_gene: TRBV28
abundance: many
j_gene: TRBJ1-5
CDR3nt: TGTGCCAGCAGGAGCCAGGAGGGGGGGATCCAGCCCCAGCATTTT
CDR3aa: CASRSQEGGIQPQHF

d_gene: TRBD1
v_gene: TRBV19
abundance: NA
j_gene: TRBJ1-1
CDR3nt: TGTGCCAGTAGTCCACGGACAGGGGGCAGGGGAGCTTTCTTT
CDR3aa: CASSPRTGGRGAFF

d_gene: TRBD2
v_gene: TRBV20-1
abundance: few
j_gene: TRBJ2-5
CDR3nt: TGCAGTGCTAGTCGGCTAGCGGGAAACAGTGGGGAGACCCAGTACTTC
CDR3aa: CSASRLAGNSGETQYF

d_gene: NA
v_gene: TRBV6-1
abundance: few
j_gene: TRBJ2-5
CDR3nt: TGTGCCAGCAGTGAGGGGGCAGGCCAAGAGACCCAGTACTTC
CDR3aa: CASSEGAGQETQYF

d_gene: NA
v_gene: TRBV7-2
abundance: few
j_gene: TRBJ1-2
CDR3nt: TGTGCCAGCAGCTTAGCGTGGGGTAATGGCTACACCTTC
CDR3aa: CASSLAWGNGYTF

d_gene: NA
v_gene: TRBV11-2
abundance: many
j_gene: TRBJ2-2
CDR3nt: TGTGCCAGCAGCTTCGCCGTGATAGGGGAGCTGTTTTTT
CDR3aa: CASSFAVIGELFF

d_gene: NA
v_gene: TRBV28
abundance: many
j_gene: TRBJ1-1
CDR3nt: TGTGCCAGCAGCCCAGGGCGTTCAACTGAAGCTTTCTTT
CDR3aa: CASSPGRSTEAFF

d_gene: TRBD2
v_gene: TRBV12-3/TRBV12-4
abundance: many
j_gene: TRBJ2-2
CDR3nt: TGTGCCAGCAGCTTATGGCTAGCGGCGAACACCGGGGAGCTGTTTTTT
CDR3aa: CASSLWLAANTGELFF

d_gene: NA
v_gene: TRBV4-1
abundance: NA
j_gene: TRBJ1-2
CDR3nt: TGCGCCAGCAGCCGTTTGATTCTTAGGTCAGGGGACTATGGCTACACCTTC
CDR3aa: CASSRLILRSGDYGYTF

d_gene: NA
v_gene: TRBV11-2
abundance: many
j_gene: TRBJ1-2
CDR3nt: TGTGCCAGCAGCTTAGCCCAGGGAGATTACACCTTC
CDR3aa: CASSLAQGDYTF

d_gene: NA
v_gene: TRBV18
abundance: NA
j_gene: TRBJ1-5
CDR3nt: TGTGCCAGCTCACTGGACAGCCAAGGCAATCAGCCCCAGCATTTT
CDR3aa: CASSLDSQGNQPQHF

d_gene: NA
v_gene: TRBV7-9
abundance: NA
j_gene: TRBJ2-7
CDR3nt: TGTGCCAGCAGCTTAGCGGGGGAGCAGGGGGAGCAGTACTTC
CDR3aa: CASSLAGEQGEQYF

d_gene: TRBD2
v_gene: TRBV27
abundance: NA
j_gene: TRBJ2-2
CDR3nt: TGTGCCAGCAGTTTAGAAAGTGGTAGCGGGAGGGCGAACACCGGGGAGCTGTTTTTT
CDR3aa: CASSLESGSGRANTGELFF

d_gene: NA
v_gene: TRBV7-3
abundance: NA
j_gene: TRBJ2-3
CDR3nt: TGTGCCAGCAGTCTGGACAGCACAGATACGCAGTATTTT
CDR3aa: CASSLDSTDTQYF

d_gene: NA
v_gene: TRBV28
abundance: NA
j_gene: TRBJ2-5
CDR3nt: TGTGCCAGCAGTTCTAACGTCGGACGGCCTTTTTTC
CDR3aa: CASSSNVGRPFF

d_gene: TRBD1
v_gene: TRBV14
abundance: NA
j_gene: TRBJ2-5
CDR3nt: TGTGCCAGCAGCCAAGGGGACGGACAGGGGTTAGAGACCCAGTACTTC
CDR3aa: CASSQGDGQGLETQYF

d_gene: TRBD2
v_gene: TRBV6-1
abundance: NA
j_gene: TRBJ2-2
CDR3nt: TGTGCCAGCAGAGACTTCGGCGGGGGGAACACCGGGGAGCTGTTTTTT
CDR3aa: CASRDFGGGNTGELFF

d_gene: NA
v_gene: TRBV7-2
abundance: few
j_gene: TRBJ1-2
CDR3nt: TGTGCCAGCAGCCGGGGGCTTTTGTACTATGGCTACACCTTC
CDR3aa: CASSRGLLYYGYTF

d_gene: NA
v_gene: TRBV19
abundance: few
j_gene: TRBJ1-1
CDR3nt: TGTGCCAGTATCCCGCCTCACCAGGGACTGGAAGCTTTCTTT
CDR3aa: CASIPPHQGLEAFF

d_gene: TRBD1
v_gene: TRBV2
abundance: many
j_gene: TRBJ1-4
CDR3nt: TGTGCCAGCAGCGTCCGCCTTGGGTTGCTAACAGGGGGCACAAGGGAGGACGAAAAACTGTTTTTT
CDR3aa: CASSVRLGLLTGGTREDEKLFF